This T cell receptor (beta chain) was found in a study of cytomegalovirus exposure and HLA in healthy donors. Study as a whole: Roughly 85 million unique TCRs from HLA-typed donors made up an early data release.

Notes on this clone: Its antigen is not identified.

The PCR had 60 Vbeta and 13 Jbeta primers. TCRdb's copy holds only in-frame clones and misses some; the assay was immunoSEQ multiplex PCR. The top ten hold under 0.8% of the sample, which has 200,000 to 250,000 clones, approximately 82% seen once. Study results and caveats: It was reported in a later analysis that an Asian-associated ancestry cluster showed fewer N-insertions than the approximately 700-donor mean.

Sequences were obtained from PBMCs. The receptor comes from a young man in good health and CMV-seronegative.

CDR3 sequence (DNA): TGCGCCAGCCGACAGGGTGAATTGTACAATGAGCAGTTCTTC. Residues: CASRQGELYNEQFF. V is TRBV5-1 and J is TRBJ2-1; 7 nucleotides match TRBD1. The V gene end was trimmed by 7 bases and the J gene end by 4 bases; junction bases not matched to a gene: 8. Germline V gene lookup returns CDR1 SGHRS and CDR2 YFSETQ. CDR3 length equals 14 residues.